This T cell receptor (beta chain) was recovered during a study of shared clonotypes between healthy human individuals. The test was conducted at deep level. On ten immunoSEQ deep assay plates, unsorted PBMC DNA was sequenced. Original data processing: Filtering differed since immunoSEQ provided only junctions, with no quality scores. Only in-frame clones appear in the TCRdb table, and some are missing; sequencing was by immunoSEQ multiplex PCR. The D gene and trimming were derived from the DNA, and the V and J assignments and clone size from that table. The sample records about 500,000 clones, 77% being singletons. The CDR3 spans 13 residues. Between the trimmed V and J ends, which lost 0 bases and 7 bases, there was a span of 9 bases. Germline-derived CDR1 and CDR2 are MRHNA and SNTAGT.

V is TRBV6-4 and J is TRBJ2-5, with D uncertain. The sequenced material came from PBMCs. This TCR was sampled from a woman between 40 and 50 years old in good health. Some clones in this sample may be carry-over from other donors' samples. The CDR3: CASSDSRHGTQYF. DNA of the CDR3: TGTGCCAGCAGTGACTCGAGACATGGGACCCAGTACTTC.